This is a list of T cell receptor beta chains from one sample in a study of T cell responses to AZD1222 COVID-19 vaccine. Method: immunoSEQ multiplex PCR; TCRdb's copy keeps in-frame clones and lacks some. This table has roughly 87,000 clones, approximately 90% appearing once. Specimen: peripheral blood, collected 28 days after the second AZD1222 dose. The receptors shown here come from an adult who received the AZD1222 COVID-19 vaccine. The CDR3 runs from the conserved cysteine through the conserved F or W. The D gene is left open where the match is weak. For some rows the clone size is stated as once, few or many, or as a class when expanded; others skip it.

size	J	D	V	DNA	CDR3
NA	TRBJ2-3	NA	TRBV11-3	TGTGCCAGCAGCCTTGGGACACCGGACACAGATACGCAGTATTTT	CASSLGTPDTDTQYF
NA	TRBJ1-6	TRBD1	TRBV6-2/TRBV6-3	TGTGCCAGCAGTTTTGACAGGGGGCCAGGAAGTAGAAGAGATTCACCCCTCCACTTT	CASSFDRGPGSRRDSPLHF
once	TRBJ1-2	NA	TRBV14	TGTGCCAGCAGCCAAGAAATCGGGGGGAATCAGCGCTATGGCTACACCTTC	CASSQEIGGNQRYGYTF
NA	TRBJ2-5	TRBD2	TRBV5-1	TGCGCCAGCAGTTATAGCGGGGGGGCGTTGCCAGAGACCCAGTACTTC	CASSYSGGALPETQYF
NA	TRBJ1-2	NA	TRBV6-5	TGTGCCAGCACCCCGGGACTCAACTATGGCTACACCTTC	CASTPGLNYGYTF
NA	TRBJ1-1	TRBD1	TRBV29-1	TGCAGCGCCCGGGACAGGGGACGGAACACTGAAGCTTTCTTT	CSARDRGRNTEAFF
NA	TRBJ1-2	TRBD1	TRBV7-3	TGTGCCAGCAGCTTAACCTCGGGACAGGTCGGCTACACCTTC	CASSLTSGQVGYTF
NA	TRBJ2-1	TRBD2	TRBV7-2	TGTGCCAGCAGCACCCATCCTAGCGGGGGGTACAATGAGCAGTTCTTC	CASSTHPSGGYNEQFF
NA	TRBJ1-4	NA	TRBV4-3	TGCGCCAGCAGCCAAGAAAGTCTCTGGAGGGAAGCTAATGAAAAACTGTTTTTT	CASSQESLWREANEKLFF
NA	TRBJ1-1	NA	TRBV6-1	TGTGCCAGCAGGGAAGGGGAAGCTTTCTTT	CASREGEAFF
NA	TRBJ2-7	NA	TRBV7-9	TGTGCCAGCAGCAGCTCAAGGACCGCACGGCACGAGCAGTACTTC	CASSSSRTARHEQYF
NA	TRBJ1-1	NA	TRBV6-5	TGTGCCAGCAGCCTAGGCCCGGTGAACACTGAAGCTTTCTTT	CASSLGPVNTEAFF
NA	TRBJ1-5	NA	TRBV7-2	TGTGCCAGCAGCTTATGGGGCAATCAGCCCCAGCATTTT	CASSLWGNQPQHF
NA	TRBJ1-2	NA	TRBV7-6	TGTGCCAGCAGCCTGCTAGACTTAGCCGGGGGCTACACCTTC	CASSLLDLAGGYTF
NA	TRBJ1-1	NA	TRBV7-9	TGTGCCAGCAGCTTAGAAGTTGCAGAAGCTTTCTTT	CASSLEVAEAFF
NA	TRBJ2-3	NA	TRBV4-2	TGTGCCAGCAGCCAAGAAAGGGTCCTAGCTTCCGATACGCAGTATTTT	CASSQERVLASDTQYF
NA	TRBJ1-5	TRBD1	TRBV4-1	TGCGCCAGCAGCCAGGGTTCGGTCAGGGGGCAGTGGGATCAGCCCCAGCATTTT	CASSQGSVRGQWDQPQHF
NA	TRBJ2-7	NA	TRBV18	TGTGCCAGCTCGCCTGAAGTTGGCTACGAGCAGTACTTC	CASSPEVGYEQYF
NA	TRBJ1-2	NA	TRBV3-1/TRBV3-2	TGTGCCAGTAGACCGGGGGCGGCTTCGGGGGGGGGCTACACCTTC	CASRPGAASGGGYTF
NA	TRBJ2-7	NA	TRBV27	TGTGCCAGCAGTTTATCCCCGATGGTCGACGAGCAGTACTTC	CASSLSPMVDEQYF
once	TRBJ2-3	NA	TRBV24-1	TGTGCCACCAGTGACAGACTCACAGATACGCAGTATTTT	CATSDRLTDTQYF
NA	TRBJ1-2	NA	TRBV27	TGTGCCAGCAGTTTTTCTGGGGGGTCATCGGGCTACACCTTC	CASSFSGGSSGYTF
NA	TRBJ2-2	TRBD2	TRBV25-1	TGTGCCACCTCACGGGGGGTCGGCACCGGGGAGCTGTTTTTT	CATSRGVGTGELFF
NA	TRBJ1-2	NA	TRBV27	TGTGCCACCAGCGAGTGGCCCCGCTCGGCTAACTATGGCTACACCTTC	CATSEWPRSANYGYTF
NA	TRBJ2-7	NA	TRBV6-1	TGTGCCAGCAGTGTTTTGGAGCAGGGAGCCACAAGCGAGCAGTACTTC	CASSVLEQGATSEQYF
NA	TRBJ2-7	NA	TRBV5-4	TGTGCCAGCAGCCCGAGGCGACAGGCCTCGCAGTACTTC	CASSPRRQASQYF
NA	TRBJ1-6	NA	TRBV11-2	TGTGCCAGCAGCACACGGGACGGTCTTTTACCCCTCCACTTT	CASSTRDGLLPLHF
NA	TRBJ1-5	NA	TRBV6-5	TGTGCCAGCAGTTACAGTAGGGACAATCAGCCCCAGCATTTT	CASSYSRDNQPQHF
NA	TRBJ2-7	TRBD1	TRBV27	TGTGCCAGCAGCTACGGGACAGGAACCTACGAGCAGTACTTC	CASSYGTGTYEQYF
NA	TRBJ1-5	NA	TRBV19	TGTGCCAGTAGTATAGAAGGGGGGCGGGGTCAGCCCCAGCATTTT	CASSIEGGRGQPQHF
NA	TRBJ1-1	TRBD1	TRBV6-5	TGTGCCAGCAGTCGACAGGGAGCCACTGAAGCTTTCTTT	CASSRQGATEAFF
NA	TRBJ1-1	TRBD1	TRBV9	TGTGCCAGCAGCGACCGACAGGGGACTGAAGCTTTCTTT	CASSDRQGTEAFF
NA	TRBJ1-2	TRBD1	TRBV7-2	TGTGCCAGCAGCTTGGGACAGTATGGCTACACCTTC	CASSLGQYGYTF
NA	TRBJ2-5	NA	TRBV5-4	TGTGCCAGCAGCTTACCCGGGACCGCGACATGGGAGACCCAGTACTTC	CASSLPGTATWETQYF
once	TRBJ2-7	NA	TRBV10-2	TGCGCCAGCAGTGAGGTGGGCTACGAGCAGTACTTC	CASSEVGYEQYF
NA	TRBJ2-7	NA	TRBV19	TGTGCCAGTAGTATGGGGGTCGGGGACGAGCAGTACTTC	CASSMGVGDEQYF
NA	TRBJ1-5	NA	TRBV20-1	TGCAGTGCTAGTGGACAGCTCAATCAGCCCCAGCATTTT	CSASGQLNQPQHF
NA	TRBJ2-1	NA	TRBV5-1	TGCGCCAGCAGCTTGTTTCAAACCAATGAGCAGTTCTTC	CASSLFQTNEQFF
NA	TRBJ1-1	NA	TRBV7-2	TGTGCCAGCAGCTTATACCCGGGAACTGAAGCTTTCTTT	CASSLYPGTEAFF
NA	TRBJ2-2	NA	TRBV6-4	TGTGCCAGCAGTGACTCCGAGGTTGCGAACACCGGGGAGCTGTTTTTT	CASSDSEVANTGELFF
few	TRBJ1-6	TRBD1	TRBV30	TGTGCCTGGAGTGTAACAGGGGGTAATTCACCCCTCCACTTT	CAWSVTGGNSPLHF
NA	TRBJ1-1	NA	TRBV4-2	TGTGCCAGCAGCCAAGATGTGTGGGGAGGGACTGAAGCTTTCTTT	CASSQDVWGGTEAFF
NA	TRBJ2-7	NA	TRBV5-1	TGCGCCAGCAGCTATCAAGACTCCTACGAGCAGTACTTC	CASSYQDSYEQYF
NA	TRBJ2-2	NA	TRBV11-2	TGTGCCAGCAGGCCCATAAAGGGGGTGCACACCGGGGAGCTGTTTTTT	CASRPIKGVHTGELFF
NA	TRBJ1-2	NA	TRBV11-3	TGTGCCAGCAGCTCCCTCACAGAGTATGGCTACACCTTC	CASSSLTEYGYTF
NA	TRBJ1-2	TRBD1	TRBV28	TGTGCCAGCAGGCCCGGACAGGGGCTAAATGGCTACACCTTC	CASRPGQGLNGYTF
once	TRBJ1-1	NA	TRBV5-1	TGCGCCAGCAGCTTGGGCGGTGTCACTGAAGCTTTCTTT	CASSLGGVTEAFF
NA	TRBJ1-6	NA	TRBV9	TGTGCCAGCAGCGTAGCACAGGATAATTCACCCCTCCACTTT	CASSVAQDNSPLHF
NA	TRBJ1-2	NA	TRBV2	TGTGCCAGCAGTGAAATGAGCCAGGCTTATGGCTACACCTTC	CASSEMSQAYGYTF
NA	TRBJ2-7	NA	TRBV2	TGTGCCAGGGGGAAGACGGGGTCCAACGAGCAGTACTTC	CARGKTGSNEQYF
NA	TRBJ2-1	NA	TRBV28	TGTGCCAGCAGTTTATTGGGTTCCGGCTACAATGAGCAGTTCTTC	CASSLLGSGYNEQFF
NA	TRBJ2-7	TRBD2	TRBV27	TGTGCCAGTCGACTAGCGGAATCCTACGAGCAGTACTTC	CASRLAESYEQYF
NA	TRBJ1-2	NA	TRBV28	TGTGCCAGCCACGGACAGCAATATGGCTACACCTTC	CASHGQQYGYTF